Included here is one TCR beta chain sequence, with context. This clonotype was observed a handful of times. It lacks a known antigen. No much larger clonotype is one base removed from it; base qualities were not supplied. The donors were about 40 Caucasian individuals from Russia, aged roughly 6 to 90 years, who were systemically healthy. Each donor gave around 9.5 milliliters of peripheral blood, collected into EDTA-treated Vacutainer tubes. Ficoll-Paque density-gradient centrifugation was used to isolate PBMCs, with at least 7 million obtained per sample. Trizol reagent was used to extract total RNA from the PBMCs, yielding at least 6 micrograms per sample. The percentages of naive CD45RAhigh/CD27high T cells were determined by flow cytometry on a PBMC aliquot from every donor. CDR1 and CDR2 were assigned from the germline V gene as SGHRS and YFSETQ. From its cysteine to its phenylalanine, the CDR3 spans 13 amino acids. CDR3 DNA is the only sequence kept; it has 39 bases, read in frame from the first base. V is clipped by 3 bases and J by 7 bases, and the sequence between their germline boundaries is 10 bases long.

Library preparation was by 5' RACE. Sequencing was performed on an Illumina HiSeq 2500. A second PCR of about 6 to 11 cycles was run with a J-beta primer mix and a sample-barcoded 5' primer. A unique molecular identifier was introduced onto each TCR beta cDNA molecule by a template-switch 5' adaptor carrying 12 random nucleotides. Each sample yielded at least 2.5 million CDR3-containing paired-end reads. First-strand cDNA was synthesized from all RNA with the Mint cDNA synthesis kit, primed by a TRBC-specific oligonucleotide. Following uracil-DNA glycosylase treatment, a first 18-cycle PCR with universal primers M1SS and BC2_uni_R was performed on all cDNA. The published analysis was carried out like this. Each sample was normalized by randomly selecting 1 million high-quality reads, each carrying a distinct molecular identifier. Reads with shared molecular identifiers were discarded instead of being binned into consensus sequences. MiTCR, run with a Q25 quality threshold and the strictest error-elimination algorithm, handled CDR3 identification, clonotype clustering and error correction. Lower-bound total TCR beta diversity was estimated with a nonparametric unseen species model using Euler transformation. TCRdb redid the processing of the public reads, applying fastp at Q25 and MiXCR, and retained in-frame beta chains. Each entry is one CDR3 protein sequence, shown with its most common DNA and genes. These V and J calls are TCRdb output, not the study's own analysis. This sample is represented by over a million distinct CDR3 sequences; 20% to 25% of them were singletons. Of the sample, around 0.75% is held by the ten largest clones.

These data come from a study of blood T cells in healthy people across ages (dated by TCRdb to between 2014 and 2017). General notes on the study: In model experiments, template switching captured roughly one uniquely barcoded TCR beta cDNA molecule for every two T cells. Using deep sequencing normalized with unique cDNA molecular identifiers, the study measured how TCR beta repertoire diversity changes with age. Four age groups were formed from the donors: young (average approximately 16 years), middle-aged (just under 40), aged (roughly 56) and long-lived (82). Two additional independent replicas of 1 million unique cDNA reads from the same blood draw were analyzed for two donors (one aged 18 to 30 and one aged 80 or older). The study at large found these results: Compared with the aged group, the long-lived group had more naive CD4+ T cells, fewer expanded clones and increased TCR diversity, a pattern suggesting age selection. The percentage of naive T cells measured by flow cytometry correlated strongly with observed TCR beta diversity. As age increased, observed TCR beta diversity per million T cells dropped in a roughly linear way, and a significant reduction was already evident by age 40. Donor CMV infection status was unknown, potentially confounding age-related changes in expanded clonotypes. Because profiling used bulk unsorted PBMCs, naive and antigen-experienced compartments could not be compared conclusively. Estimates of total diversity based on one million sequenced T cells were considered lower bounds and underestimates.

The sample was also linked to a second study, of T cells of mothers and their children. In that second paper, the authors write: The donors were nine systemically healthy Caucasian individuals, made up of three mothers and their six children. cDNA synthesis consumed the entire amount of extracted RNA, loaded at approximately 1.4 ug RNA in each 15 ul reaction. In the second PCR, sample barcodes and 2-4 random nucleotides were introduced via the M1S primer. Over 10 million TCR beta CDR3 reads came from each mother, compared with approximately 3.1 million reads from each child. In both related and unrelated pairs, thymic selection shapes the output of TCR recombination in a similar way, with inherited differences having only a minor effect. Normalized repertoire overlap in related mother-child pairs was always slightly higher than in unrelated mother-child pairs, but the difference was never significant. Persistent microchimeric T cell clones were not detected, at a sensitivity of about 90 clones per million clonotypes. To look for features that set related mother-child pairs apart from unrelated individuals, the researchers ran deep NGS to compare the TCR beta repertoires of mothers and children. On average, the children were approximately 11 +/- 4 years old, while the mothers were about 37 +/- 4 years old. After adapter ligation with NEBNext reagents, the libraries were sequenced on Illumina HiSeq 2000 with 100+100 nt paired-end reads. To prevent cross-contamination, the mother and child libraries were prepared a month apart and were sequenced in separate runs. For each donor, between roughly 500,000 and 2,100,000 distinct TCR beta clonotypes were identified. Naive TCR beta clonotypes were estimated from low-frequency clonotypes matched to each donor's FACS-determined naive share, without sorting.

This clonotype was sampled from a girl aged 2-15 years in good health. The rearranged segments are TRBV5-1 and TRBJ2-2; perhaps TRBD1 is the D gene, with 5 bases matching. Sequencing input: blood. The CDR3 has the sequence CASSSQGIGELFF. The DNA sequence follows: TGCGCCAGCAGCTCCCAGGGAATCGGGGAGCTGTTTTTT.